This entry lists 20 T cell receptor beta chains sequenced from one sample in a study of cytotoxic CD8 clonotypes in ibrutinib-treated CLL. Repertoires were generated with immunoSEQ multiplex PCR, while TCRdb's copy carries only in-frame clones and drops some. This sample yields about 120,000 clones, of which roughly 57% are seen a single time; more than 35% belongs to the top ten. The sequencing here drew on PBMCs, taken after 24 months of ibrutinib treatment. The receptors come from a human donor with chronic lymphocytic leukemia.

The chain employs TRBV6-1 and TRBJ2-7; 9 nucleotides agree with TRBD2. With V trimmed by 8 bases and J by 2 bases, 7 bases remained unmatched. The CDR3 consists of 14 residues. Germline V CDR1 and CDR2: MNHNS, SASEGT. CDR3 coding DNA: TGTGCCAGCCGCCGGGAGCGGGGGGCCTACGAGCAGTACTTC. This sequence encodes CASRRERGAYEQYF.

This chain connects TRBV27 to TRBJ2-3, with 14 nucleotides matching TRBD2. Germline values: CDR1 MNHEY, CDR2 SMNVEV (reference sequence). V lost 5 bases and J lost 7; bases outside the gene matches: 11. The CDR3 sequence is 17 residues long. The CDR3 DNA reads as TGTGCCAGCAGTCCCTCCGGGACTAGCGGGGGAAGAAATACGCAGTATTTT. It yields the protein CASSPSGTSGGRNTQYF.

The chain couples TRBV6-5 to TRBJ2-7, with 10 bases matching TRBD1. The length of the CDR3 is 14 residues. Germline CDR1 and CDR2: MNHEY and SVGAGI. V lost 2 bases and J lost 5; bases outside the gene matches: 3. The CDR3 coding sequence is TGTGCCAGCAGTTACCAGGACAGGGGGGACGAGCAGTACTTC. Translation gives CASSYQDRGDEQYF.

A few counts support this clone. The chain uses TRBV5-6 and TRBJ2-1, with TRBD2 matching over 12 bases. Germline loops: CDR1 SGHDT, CDR2 YYEEEE. CDR3 length equals 15 residues. The J segment lost 7 bases and the V segment lost 0 bases, leaving 2 bases of the junction unmatched. The CDR3 loop is CASSLAGLAGNEQFF. As DNA, the CDR3 is TGTGCCAGCAGCTTGGCAGGACTAGCGGGGAATGAGCAGTTCTTC. Full variable domain (outside the CDR3, taken from reference TRBV5-6 and TRBJ2-1): DAGVTQSPTHLIKTRGQQVTLRCSPKSGHDTVSWYQQALGQGPQFIFQYYEEEERQRGNFPDRFSGHQFPNYSSELNVNALLLGDSALYLCASSLAGLAGNEQFFGPGTRLTVL.

This clone was counted between two and nine times. The CDR3 nucleotides read TGTGCCAGCAGCGAACAACCGAAGACAGGCTACACCTTC. Its protein product is CASSEQPKTGYTF. V and J are TRBV9 and TRBJ1-2; D remains ambiguous. The CDR3 has 13 amino acids. V dropped 3 bases and J dropped 8 bases, with 14 bases sitting between them. Per germline, CDR1 SGDLS and CDR2 YYNGEE.

The rearrangement joins TRBV9 to TRBJ2-5; D may be TRBD2 (6 bases). This CDR3 has 17 amino acids. Trimming removed 4 bases from V and 2 bases from J, with 21 bases in between. Germline values: CDR1 SGDLS, CDR2 YYNGEE. The CDR3 sequence: CASSSSSGLREQETQYF. CDR3 coding DNA: TGTGCCAGCAGCTCCTCGTCTGGCCTCCGGGAGCAAGAGACCCAGTACTTC.

There are a few counts of this clone. The chain combines TRBV6-4 with TRBJ2-7, with 7 bases fitting TRBD2. After removal of 7 bases from V and 0 bases from J, the junction contained 12 bases not matched to a gene. The CDR3 totals 16 residues. Germline V CDR1 and CDR2: MRHNA, SNTAGT. As DNA, the CDR3 is TGTGCCAGCAAGGCGGGGGACCTCAGGAGCTCCTACGAGCAGTACTTC. Translating it yields CASKAGDLRSSYEQYF.

This sequence joins TRBV7-2 and TRBJ1-3; D is perhaps TRBD1 (5 bases). The V end lost 5 bases, the J end lost 0 bases, and 11 bases lay between the germline ends. CDR1 and CDR2 from the germline V gene are SGHTA and FQGNSA. The CDR3 is 15 residues long. The CDR3 spells CASSLRDDSGNTIYF. The CDR3 region has the DNA TGTGCCAGCAGCCTACGGGACGACTCTGGAAACACCATATATTTT.

This clone has just one count. This CDR3 reads CSVPRTLSGNQPQHF. Written as DNA, the CDR3 is TGCAGCGTCCCTCGGACATTAAGTGGCAATCAGCCCCAGCATTTT. The chain couples TRBV29-1 to TRBJ1-5; D is perhaps TRBD1 (5 bases). V gave up 6 bases and J gave up 2 bases, with 17 bases separating them. Germline lookup yields CDR1 SQVTM and CDR2 ANQGSEA. This CDR3 spans 15 amino acids.

This chain links TRBV7-2 with TRBJ2-7, with D unclear. V lost 1 base and J 4 bases, leaving 11 bases between the germline ends. This CDR3 contains 14 residues. Germline V gene lookup returns CDR1 SGHTA and CDR2 FQGNSA. Here the CDR3 reads CASSLGSTQYEQYF. CDR3 in DNA: TGTGCCAGCAGCTTAGGGTCCACGCAATACGAGCAGTACTTC.

V usage is TRBV5-1 and J usage is TRBJ2-5; weak D call: TRBD1 (6 bases). In germline, CDR1 is SGHRS, CDR2 YFSETQ. The CDR3 contains 14 residues. With 1 base removed from V and 2 bases from J, the gap between germline ends came to 9 bases. The CDR3 nucleotides are TGCGCCAGCAGCTTGTCAGGGGTGCAAGAGACCCAGTACTTC. As protein: CASSLSGVQETQYF.

This clone has a handful of counts. DNA of the CDR3: TGTGCCATCACGAGGGTCGGAGACTATGGCTACACCTTC. This codes for CAITRVGDYGYTF. The V call is TRBV10-3, the J call TRBJ1-2, with no clear D. Germline CDR1 reads ENHRY; CDR2 reads SYGVKD. V was trimmed by 7 bases and J by 3 bases, leaving 12 bases between them. This CDR3 region has 13 residues.

The V and J genes are TRBV28 and TRBJ1-6; D unresolved. CDR1 and CDR2 (germline): MDHEN, SYDVKM. The V end was cut by 6 bases, the J end by 3 bases, with 12 bases between. The CDR3 extends over 15 amino acids. The CDR3 is CASRGTENYNSPLHF. The CDR3 DNA follows: TGTGCCAGCAGGGGTACGGAGAACTATAATTCACCCCTCCACTTT. The variable domain in full, completed from reference TRBV28 and TRBJ1-6, reads DVKVTQSSRYLVKRTGEKVFLECVQDMDHENMFWYRQDPGLGLRLIYFSYDVKMKEKGDIPEGYSVSREKKERFSLILESASTNQTSMYLCASRGTENYNSPLHFGNGTRLTVT.

This chain joins TRBV25-1 and TRBJ1-1, with D unclear. CDR3 length: 13 amino acids. Germline CDR1 is MGHDK and CDR2 is SYGVNS. Trimming stripped 8 bases from V and 0 bases from J, with 10 bases between. The chain's CDR3 is CASRPQVNTEAFF. As DNA, the CDR3 is TGTGCCAGCCGCCCACAAGTGAACACTGAAGCTTTCTTT.

The chain has TRBV4-1 and TRBJ2-3, with D tentatively TRBD2 (6 bases). The CDR3 is 13 amino acids. The germline gives CDR1 MGHRA, CDR2 YSYEKL. V lost 5 bases and J 7 bases, leaving 13 bases between the germline ends. The CDR3 DNA is TGCGCCAGCAGCGGTCAAGCGGGCTATACGCAGTATTTT. This encodes CASSGQAGYTQYF.

The V gene is TRBV10-3, the J gene TRBJ2-7; 7 nucleotides align to TRBD1. Germline values: CDR1 ENHRY, CDR2 SYGVKD. The CDR3 consists of 13 residues. After removal of 8 bases from V and 6 bases from J, the junction contained 10 bases not matched to a gene. The CDR3 bases are TGTGCCATCTCCAGGGACAGCCTATTCGAGCAGTACTTC. This encodes CAISRDSLFEQYF.

This CDR3 is CASSPDRDTGELFF. CDR3 in DNA: TGTGCCAGCAGCCCCGACAGGGACACCGGGGAGCTGTTTTTT. The chain employs TRBV7-9 and TRBJ2-2; 7 positions match TRBD1. The CDR3 covers 14 residues. The junction had 3 bases not matched to a gene; V was cut back by 5 bases and J by 3 bases. The germline V gene has CDR1 SEHNR and CDR2 FQNEAQ (reference sequence).

The DNA of the CDR3 is TGTGCCAGCATAGACGGGGGCCTTAGCAATCAGCCCCAGCATTTT. Translated, it gives CASIDGGLSNQPQHF. The gene calls are TRBV6-1 and TRBJ1-5, with D perhaps matching TRBD1 (6 bases). The V end was cut by 7 bases, the J end by 0 bases, with 13 bases between. Per the germline V gene, CDR1 is MNHNS and CDR2 is SASEGT. This CDR3 has 15 amino acids.

This clone appeared a few times. This chain uses TRBV2 with TRBJ2-5; the D gene is possibly TRBD1 (6 bases). The CDR3 has 15 residues. V lost 8 bases, J lost 4 bases, and 20 bases lay in between. CDR1 is SNHLY and CDR2 is FYNNEI in the germline V gene. The CDR3 sequence: CASGRDNTMGETQYF. For the CDR3, the DNA is TGTGCCAGCGGCCGGGACAACACGATGGGAGAGACCCAGTACTTC. Full variable domain (rest looked up from reference TRBV2 and TRBJ2-5): EPEVTQTPSHQVTQMGQEVILRCVPISNHLYFYWYRQILGQKVEFLVSFYNNEISEKSEIFDDQFSVERPDGSNFTLKIRSTKLEDSAMYFCASGRDNTMGETQYFGPGTRLLVL.

The chain has TRBV30 and TRBJ2-6, with D perhaps being TRBD1 or TRBD2 (5 bases each). The length of the CDR3 is 17 residues. Germline V gives CDR1 GTSNPN, CDR2 SVGIG (reference sequence). Trimming removed 5 bases at V and 3 bases at J, with 20 bases between. CDR3 amino acids: CAWGNRPGLRGANVLTF. DNA of the CDR3: TGTGCCTGGGGAAACAGGCCGGGGCTTCGTGGGGCCAACGTCCTGACTTTC. Drawing the rest from reference TRBV30 and TRBJ2-6, the complete variable domain is SQTIHQWPATLVQPVGSPLSLECTVEGTSNPNLYWYRQAAGRGLQLLFYSVGIGQISSEVPQNLSASRPQDRQFILSSKKLLLSDSGFYLCAWGNRPGLRGANVLTFGAGSRLTVL.